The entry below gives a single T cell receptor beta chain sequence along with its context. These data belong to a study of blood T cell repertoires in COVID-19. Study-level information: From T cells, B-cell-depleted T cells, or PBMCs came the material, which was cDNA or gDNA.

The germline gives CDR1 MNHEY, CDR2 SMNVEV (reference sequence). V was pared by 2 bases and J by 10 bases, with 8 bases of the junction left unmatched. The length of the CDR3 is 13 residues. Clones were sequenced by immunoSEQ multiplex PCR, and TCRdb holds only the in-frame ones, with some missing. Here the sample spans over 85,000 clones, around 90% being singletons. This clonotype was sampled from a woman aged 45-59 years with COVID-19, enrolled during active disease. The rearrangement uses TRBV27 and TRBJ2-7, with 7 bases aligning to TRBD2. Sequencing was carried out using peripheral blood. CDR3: CASSLTASGIQYF. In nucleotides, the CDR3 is TGTGCCAGCAGTTTAACCGCTAGCGGCATACAGTACTTC.